This note documents a single T cell receptor (beta chain) sequence. Its target is not known. This table comes from immunoSEQ multiplex PCR, and its TCRdb copy is limited to in-frame clones, with some not included. Of 90,000 to 120,000 clones listed, around 94% are singletons. The length of the CDR3 is 16 residues. Trimming removed 2 bases from V and 7 bases from J; junction bases left unmatched: 10. Germline CDR1 MGHRA, CDR2 YSYEKL. This sample is drawn from a study of siplizumab effects on memory and regulatory T cells. Study results and caveats: The study did not confirm that proliferating Tregs from siplizumab cultures were suppressive.

This receptor was identified in a human donor in good health. Source material: Tregs sorted from blood. The rearrangement links TRBV4-1 to TRBJ2-1; 8 bases fit TRBD2. CDR3 in amino acids: CASSQISGSRGNEQFF. The CDR3 nucleotides read TGCGCCAGCAGCCAAATCAGCGGGAGTAGGGGAAATGAGCAGTTCTTC.